This T cell receptor beta chain originates from a study of the immune and genomic landscape of osteosarcoma (dated by TCRdb to about 2020). Describing the broader study: The overall cohort was composed of 48 pediatric and adult patients with high-grade osteosarcoma, and a median age at diagnosis of approximately 25 years (range 5-81) was recorded. The study profiled osteosarcoma specimens with whole genome, RNA and T-cell receptor sequencing plus immunohistochemistry and reverse phase protein arrays to define immunogenic potential. The study aimed to explain the limited clinical activity of immune checkpoint inhibitors in osteosarcoma. In the overall cohort, 55% to 65% of patients were male, and localized disease at diagnosis was presented by roughly 80% of patients. The cohort was enriched for poor-risk disease, as unfavorable pathologic response to standard therapy was shown in more than 71% of the cohort and just over 65% of the cohort were deceased. The osteosarcoma immunogenomic landscape was characterized by integrating TCR sequencing results with transcriptome, protein array and immunostaining data. A couple of samples from the same tumor site were contributed by each of a few patients. What the work shows at the level of the full study, not this receptor alone: Clonality benchmarks came from external normal skin and healthy peripheral blood data rather than matched normal tissue. TCR productive clonality was higher in the immune-hot C3 cluster than the cold C1 cluster but still low overall. About five cases had a single hyperexpanded clone dominating the repertoire, and all had fewer than 100 T-cell clonotypes. Alongside the frozen tumor specimens, matched blood was collected from only a couple of patients. No statistical method determined sample size because osteosarcoma is rare and all possible samples were collected. Overall, productive TCR clonality was low, with a mean of 0.09 and a maximum of 0.3, which suggests limited clonal expansion of T cells.

Post-treatment primary, local recurrence and metastasis tumors from poor-prognosis patients were used as specimens. Points on this clone: The antigen this receptor binds is unknown. No quality values exist for individual bases; no much larger clone is one base distant.

TCR beta chain CDR3 regions were immunosequenced with the ImmunoSEQ Assay (Adaptive Biotechnologies). Turning to the authors' computational methods: TCRB rearrangements, read counts, read proportions and gene usage were exported through the ImmunoSEQ Analyzer platform. T-cell clonality was computed as 1 minus Pielou's evenness on productive rearrangements. Clonal space homeostasis binned clonotypes as rare, small, medium, large or hyperexpanded (0.01 to 1 of the repertoire). TCR productive clonality was compared across immune clusters C1, C2 and C3 using the Wilcoxon rank sum test. TCRdb retrieved this table from immuneACCESS and kept in-frame rearrangements only. Not all clones are present; in checked studies, unresolved V genes account for under half, and no reason is known for the remainder. D and trimming come from the DNA, and the V and J calls and clone size come from that table. This sample is represented by more than 8,000 clones; approximately 71% of them were singletons. The top ten constitute around 19% of the sample.

The specimen was osteosarcoma tumor tissue from the lung. The clonotype comes from a human donor with osteosarcoma.

The nucleotide sequence is given as TGTGCCAGCAGCCTTGGGACTAGTCGGGCAGATACGCAGTATTTT. It encodes CASSLGTSRADTQYF. The V and J genes are TRBV25-1 and TRBJ2-3, and 8 junction bases match TRBD2. CDR1 MGHDK and CDR2 SYGVNS are derived from the germline V gene. The CDR3 covers 15 residues, taking in both the cysteine and the phenylalanine. Left in the record is the CDR3 DNA by itself, 45 bases read in frame from the first base. After removal of 6 bases from V and 4 bases from J, the junction retains 9 bases not matched to a gene.